This T cell receptor (beta chain) was documented in a study of blood T cell repertoires in COVID-19. Generated by immunoSEQ multiplex PCR, the TCRdb table keeps only in-frame clones and is missing some. This table holds hundreds of thousands of clones, roughly nine tenths found once. The CDR3 is made up of 15 amino acids. Trimming cost V 0 bases and J 4 bases; bases outside gene matches: 5. Per germline, CDR1 SGHAT and CDR2 FQDESV (reference sequence). The chain has TRBV11-1 and TRBJ1-1, with TRBD1 identical over 7 bases. Sample: peripheral blood. This clonotype originated in a man between 18 and 29 years old with active or convalescent COVID-19. The CDR3 coding sequence is TGTGCCAGCAGCTTAGCGCGGGGACAGATCACTGAAGCTTTCTTT. It translates to CASSLARGQITEAFF.